This T cell receptor (beta chain) was identified during a study of T cell repertoires in cytomegalovirus infection. For the study at large: The study used recently identified HLA-C-restricted and well-studied HLA-B-restricted CMV epitopes. The study's findings and limits: Across the ex vivo response, the dominant clonotypes were HLA-C-restricted CMV-specific TCR beta clonotypes.

Remarks on this clonotype: What it binds is unknown.

Per germline, CDR1 SGDLS and CDR2 YYNGEE. The CDR3 totals 14 residues. With 2 bases removed from V and 3 bases from J, the gap between germline ends came to 11 bases. Each CDR3 protein is one row after TCRdb ran MiXCR on the reads. This repertoire shows around 100,000 distinct CDR3 sequences, under 55% found once; its top ten account for 74%. The J gene is TRBJ1-1, the V gene TRBV9; D might be TRBD1 (5 bases). This TCR was recovered from a human donor in good health (CMV status not recorded). Some clones in this sample may be carry-over from other donors' samples. This specimen consisted of CD8+ T cells from cultured PBMCs, obtained from culture after CMV antigen stimulation. CDR3 nucleotides: TGTGCCAGCAGCGTTGGACACCGGGACACTGAAGCTTTCTTT. Translated, it gives CASSVGHRDTEAFF.